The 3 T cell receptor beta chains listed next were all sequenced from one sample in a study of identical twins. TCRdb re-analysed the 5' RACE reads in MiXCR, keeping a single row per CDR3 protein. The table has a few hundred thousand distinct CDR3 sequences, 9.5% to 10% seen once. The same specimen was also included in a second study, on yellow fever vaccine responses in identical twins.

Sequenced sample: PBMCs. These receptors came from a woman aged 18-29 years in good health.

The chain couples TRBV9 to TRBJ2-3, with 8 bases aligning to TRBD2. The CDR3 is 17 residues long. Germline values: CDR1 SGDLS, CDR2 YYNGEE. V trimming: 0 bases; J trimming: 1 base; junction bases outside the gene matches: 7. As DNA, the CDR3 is TGTGCCAGCAGCGTAGGAACGGGGGGGCAGGGCACAGATACGCAGTATTTT. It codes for CASSVGTGGQGTDTQYF.

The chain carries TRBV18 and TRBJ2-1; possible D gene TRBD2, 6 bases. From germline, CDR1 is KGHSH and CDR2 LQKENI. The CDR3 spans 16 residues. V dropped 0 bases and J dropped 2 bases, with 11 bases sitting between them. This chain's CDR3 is CASSPPGRTTYNEQFF. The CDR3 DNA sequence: TGTGCCAGCTCACCACCGGGCCGGACTACCTACAATGAGCAGTTCTTC.

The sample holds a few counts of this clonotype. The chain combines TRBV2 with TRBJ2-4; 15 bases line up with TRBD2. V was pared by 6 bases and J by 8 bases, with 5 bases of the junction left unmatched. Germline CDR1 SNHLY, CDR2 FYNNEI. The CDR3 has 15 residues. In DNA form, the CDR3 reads TGTGCCAGCAGCCCGGGACTAGCGGGGGGTCACATTCAGTACTTC. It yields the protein CASSPGLAGGHIQYF.